The 28 T cell receptor beta chains below come from one sample, sequenced in a study of OX40 agonist ivuxolimab in advanced cancers. The table came from immunoSEQ multiplex PCR; TCRdb's copy has only in-frame clones and leaves some out. This sample has about 74,000 clones, with over 80% found just once. Sequencing was performed on CD4+ or CD8+ T cells sorted from blood, taken in a trial of the OX40 agonist ivuxolimab. Source of these receptors: an adult with an advanced solid tumor such as melanoma, head and neck, liver or kidney cancer.

The CDR3 protein is CASSPRRTNQETQYF. The CDR3 bases are TGTGCCAGCAGCCCTAGACGGACTAACCAAGAGACCCAGTACTTC. The chain carries TRBV11-2 and TRBJ2-5; TRBD2 might be the D (6 bases). Germline values: CDR1 SGHAT, CDR2 FQNNGV. Trimming removed 5 bases at V and 0 bases at J, with 13 bases between. The CDR3 is 15 amino acids.

The chain is built from TRBV19 and TRBJ1-1; 7 nucleotides align to TRBD1. The length of the CDR3 is 15 residues. Germline-derived CDR1 and CDR2 are LNHDA and SQIVND (reference sequence). The V gene end was trimmed by 2 bases and the J gene end by 0 bases; junction bases not matched to a gene: 3. The CDR3 coding sequence is TGTGCCAGTAGTATATCGGGGACAGTGAACACTGAAGCTTTCTTT. This encodes CASSISGTVNTEAFF. Full variable domain (missing parts from reference TRBV19 and TRBJ1-1): DGGITQSPKYLFRKEGQNVTLSCEQNLNHDAMYWYRQDPGQGLRLIYYSQIVNDFQKGDIAEGYSVSREKKESFPLTVTSAQKNPTAFYLCASSISGTVNTEAFFGQGTRLTVV.

This clone occurred a few times. In nucleotides, the CDR3 is TGTGCCAGCAGCAAAGCGGCGCTCAAATTGGTAGCTTTCTTT. This translates into CASSKAALKLVAFF. The chain couples TRBV21-1 to TRBJ1-1. TRBV21-1 is noted as a pseudogene. The CDR3 contains 14 residues.

The V and J genes are TRBV19 and TRBJ2-4, with a tentative D call TRBD2 (5 bases). The CDR3 is 11 residues long. Trimming cost V 10 bases and J 7 bases, with 11 bases left between them. Germline CDR1 reads LNHDA; CDR2 reads SQIVND (reference sequence). CDR3 in DNA: TGTGCCACCCGGACGGGGAACATTCAGTACTTC. Its protein product is CATRTGNIQYF. The whole variable domain, filled in from reference TRBV19 and TRBJ2-4, reads DGGITQSPKYLFRKEGQNVTLSCEQNLNHDAMYWYRQDPGQGLRLIYYSQIVNDFQKGDIAEGYSVSREKKESFPLTVTSAQKNPTAFYLCATRTGNIQYFGAGTRLSVL.

The chain couples TRBV30 to TRBJ2-7; D is tentatively TRBD1 or TRBD2 (6 bases each). Germline lookup yields CDR1 GTSNPN and CDR2 SVGIG (reference sequence). The CDR3 totals 14 residues. Trimming took off 0 bases at V and 2 bases at J, with 11 bases between the two ends. The CDR3 sequence is CAWSVLGGTYEQYF. CDR3 nucleotides: TGTGCCTGGAGTGTACTAGGGGGGACCTACGAGCAGTACTTC.

J is TRBJ1-1 and V is TRBV29-1; D not resolved. CDR1 SQVTM and CDR2 ANQGSEA come from the germline V gene. V gave up 5 bases and J gave up 3 bases, with 7 bases separating them. The CDR3 runs 11 residues. The CDR3 reads CSVRVDTEAFF. In nucleotides, the CDR3 is TGCAGCGTTAGGGTGGACACTGAAGCTTTCTTT.

V gene TRBV27 combines with J gene TRBJ2-3; 9 positions match TRBD1. This CDR3 is built from 20 residues. V lost 0 bases, J lost 2 bases, and 15 bases stayed unmatched. Germline CDR1 MNHEY, CDR2 SMNVEV (reference sequence). CDR3 bases: TGTGCCAGCAGTTTATCGTGGGACAGGGTCTCTCCCCCTCTCACAGATACGCAGTATTTT. Translated, it gives CASSLSWDRVSPPLTDTQYF.

This chain joins TRBV9 and TRBJ2-2, with TRBD2 matching 10 bases. The CDR3 loop spans 16 amino acids. Germline-derived CDR1 and CDR2 are SGDLS and YYNGEE. Germline trimming cut 0 bases from V and 6 bases from J; bases unmatched to any gene: 5. The chain's CDR3 is CASSVGSSGSPGELFF. CDR3 nucleotides: TGTGCCAGCAGCGTAGGTTCTAGCGGGAGCCCCGGGGAGCTGTTTTTT.

J is TRBJ1-2 and V is TRBV13; D unresolved. The CDR3 extends over 14 amino acids. V lost 0 bases to trimming and J lost 3 bases, with 8 bases between them. The V gene's germline CDR1 is PRHDT and CDR2 FYEKMQ (reference sequence). The CDR3 is CASSLGAGDYGYTF. In nucleotides, the CDR3 is TGTGCCAGCAGCTTAGGGGCTGGCGACTATGGCTACACCTTC.

This chain connects TRBV11-3 to TRBJ1-1; TRBD1 might be the D (5 bases). The CDR3 totals 13 residues. CDR1 is SGHNT, CDR2 YENEEA, per germline. V lost 5 bases and J 8 bases, leaving 15 bases between the germline ends. The CDR3 is CASSAGGAGEAFF. CDR3 in DNA: TGTGCCAGCAGCGCGGGAGGGGCGGGGGAAGCTTTCTTT.

CDR3 residues: CAWGTGSYNEQFF. Written as DNA, the CDR3 is TGTGCCTGGGGGACAGGCTCCTACAATGAGCAGTTCTTC. The genes are TRBV30 and TRBJ2-1, with TRBD1 identical over 8 bases. The ends lost 5 bases at V and 0 bases at J; junction bases unmatched: 0. The CDR3 is 13 residues long. CDR1 and CDR2 (germline): GTSNPN, SVGIG (reference sequence).

J is TRBJ1-1 and V is TRBV4-3; weak D call: TRBD1 (5 bases). The CDR3 is made up of 14 amino acids. The V end lost 3 bases, the J end lost 1 base, and 9 bases lay between the germline ends. Per germline, CDR1 LGHNA and CDR2 YSLEER. CDR3 loop: CASSQVDRNTEAFF. The CDR3, as DNA: TGCGCCAGCAGCCAGGTCGACAGGAACACTGAAGCTTTCTTT.

V is TRBV27 and J is TRBJ2-7, with a weak D call TRBD1 (5 bases). Per the germline V gene, CDR1 is MNHEY and CDR2 is SMNVEV (reference sequence). The V and J ends lost 1 base and 3 bases respectively, with 7 bases between them. CDR3 length: 13 amino acids. The CDR3 nucleotides read TGTGCCAGCAGTTTATTCCAGGGCTACGAGCAGTACTTC. It specifies CASSLFQGYEQYF.

In its sample, this clone was seen a few times. The chain uses TRBV7-9 and TRBJ1-2, with 9 bases matching TRBD1. The V segment lost 2 bases and the J segment 3 bases; nucleotides outside the gene matches: 7. This CDR3 comprises 16 residues. Germline V gene sequence: CDR1 SEHNR, CDR2 FQNEAQ (reference sequence). Here the CDR3 reads CASSLTGQGLDYGYTF. The CDR3 bases are TGTGCCAGCAGCTTAACGGGACAGGGCCTCGACTATGGCTACACCTTC.

The chain recombines TRBV19 with TRBJ2-2; D is unclear. The germline gives CDR1 LNHDA, CDR2 SQIVND (reference sequence). The CDR3 has 13 amino acids. Trimming cost V 3 bases and J 2 bases, with 4 bases left between them. The CDR3 region has the DNA TGTGCCAGTAGTATCCTAAACACCGGGGAGCTGTTTTTT. Its protein is CASSILNTGELFF.

The chain couples TRBV2 to TRBJ1-4; 11 nucleotides match TRBD1. The trim removed 4 bases at V and 6 bases at J, leaving 7 bases unmatched. This CDR3 has 16 residues. The germline V gene has CDR1 SNHLY and CDR2 FYNNEI. The CDR3 DNA is TGTGCCAGCAGTGTAGGACAGGGGGCGCGTTATGAAAAACTGTTTTTT. Its translation is CASSVGQGARYEKLFF. Complete variable domain (other parts from reference TRBV2 and TRBJ1-4): EPEVTQTPSHQVTQMGQEVILRCVPISNHLYFYWYRQILGQKVEFLVSFYNNEISEKSEIFDDQFSVERPDGSNFTLKIRSTKLEDSAMYFCASSVGQGARYEKLFFGSGTQLSVL.

The rearrangement links TRBV19 to TRBJ2-6, with D uncertain. CDR3 length equals 15 residues. V lost 1 base and J lost 0, with 4 bases in between. Germline CDR1 and CDR2: LNHDA and SQIVND (reference sequence). The chain's CDR3 is CASSIVSSGANVLTF. CDR3 in DNA: TGTGCCAGTAGTATAGTAAGCTCTGGGGCCAACGTCCTGACTTTC.

The rearrangement joins TRBV5-1 to TRBJ2-7, with 8 bases aligning to TRBD1. The CDR3 is made up of 15 amino acids. Germline-derived CDR1 and CDR2 are SGHRS and YFSETQ. The junction had 5 bases not matched to a gene; V was cut back by 3 bases and J by 0 bases. CDR3 amino acids: CASSSTGAYSYEQYF. CDR3 in DNA: TGCGCCAGCAGCTCGACAGGGGCATACTCCTACGAGCAGTACTTC.

The CDR3: CASNWQGGQPQHF. CDR3 nucleotides: TGTGCCAGTAATTGGCAGGGCGGTCAGCCCCAGCATTTT. The genes are TRBV19 and TRBJ1-5; tentative D call: TRBD1 (5 bases). CDR3 size: 13 residues. V was pared by 7 bases and J by 6 bases, with 13 bases between. Germline V gene data show CDR1 as LNHDA and CDR2 as SQIVND (reference sequence).

The chain uses TRBV19 and TRBJ2-2, with 13 bases aligning to TRBD2. Germline lookup yields CDR1 LNHDA and CDR2 SQIVND (reference sequence). V was pared by 5 bases and J by 3 bases, with 6 bases of the junction left unmatched. The CDR3 runs to 17 residues. The CDR3 bases are TGTGCCAGTAGTGCGACTAGCGGGAGGTACTACACCGGGGAGCTGTTTTTT. Protein product: CASSATSGRYYTGELFF.

The rearrangement links TRBV7-9 to TRBJ1-1; the D is unclear. CDR3 length: 12 residues. V was pared by 1 base and J by 7 bases, with 7 bases between. Germline values: CDR1 SEHNR, CDR2 FQNEAQ (reference sequence). CDR3 nucleotides: TGTGCCAGCAGCTTAGACAGTGGTGAAGCTTTCTTT. Protein product: CASSLDSGEAFF.

This chain uses TRBV19 with TRBJ1-1; no firm D call. The CDR3 covers 13 residues. Trimming cost V 3 bases and J 3 bases, with 8 bases left between them. Germline V gives CDR1 LNHDA, CDR2 SQIVND (reference sequence). The CDR3 reads CASSIARYTEAFF. The CDR3 nucleotides read TGTGCCAGTAGTATCGCGAGGTACACTGAAGCTTTCTTT.

The V and J genes are TRBV5-5 and TRBJ1-5; 8 bases are a match to TRBD1. V lost 3 bases, J lost 2 bases, and 10 bases stayed unmatched. The germline V gene has CDR1 SGHKS and CDR2 YYEKEE (reference sequence). The CDR3 runs 17 residues. CDR3 amino acids: CASSSEYDRGRNQPQHF. CDR3 DNA sequence: TGTGCCAGCAGCTCAGAGTACGACAGGGGTCGCAATCAGCCCCAGCATTTT.

The chain recombines TRBV18 with TRBJ1-5; tentative D call: TRBD1 (6 bases). Per the germline V gene, CDR1 is KGHSH and CDR2 is LQKENI. V shed 5 bases and J shed 2 bases, with 19 bases lying between them. The CDR3 is made up of 17 amino acids. CDR3 DNA: TGTGCCAGCTCAACAGGGACTGGACAGTGGGGCAATCAGCCCCAGCATTTT. This sequence encodes CASSTGTGQWGNQPQHF.

The chain couples TRBV29-1 to TRBJ2-7; TRBD1 matches at 7 bases. Germline CDR1 and CDR2: SQVTM and ANQGSEA. The CDR3 is 12 residues long. J gave up 1 base and V 3 bases, and 0 bases lay outside the gene matches. In nucleotides, the CDR3 is TGCAGCGTTGAGACAGGGTCCTACGAGCAGTACTTC. This gives the protein CSVETGSYEQYF.

The chain has TRBV18 and TRBJ1-4; D not resolved. CDR1 and CDR2 (germline): KGHSH, LQKENI. Trimming took 3 bases from V and 3 from J, leaving 11 bases between them. This CDR3 is built from 15 residues. Written as DNA, the CDR3 is TGTGCCAGCTCACCCCCGGGAACCGCTAATGAAAAACTGTTTTTT. Its protein is CASSPPGTANEKLFF.

The chain carries TRBV11-3 and TRBJ2-1, with TRBD1 matching over 8 bases. The CDR3 is 15 residues long. Per the germline V gene, CDR1 is SGHNT and CDR2 is YENEEA. Trimming cost V 4 bases and J 3 bases; bases outside gene matches: 5. CDR3 sequence (DNA): TGTGCCAGCAGCTCCAGGGGGCAAGACTACAATGAGCAGTTCTTC. Protein sequence: CASSSRGQDYNEQFF.

The chain couples TRBV11-2 to TRBJ2-3; 10 positions agree with TRBD2. Germline V gives CDR1 SGHAT, CDR2 FQNNGV. J gave up 5 bases and V 4 bases, and 9 bases lay outside the gene matches. The CDR3 contains 16 residues. The CDR3 reads CASSSPLAGYGDTQYF. CDR3 nucleotide sequence: TGTGCCAGCAGCTCCCCACTAGCGGGATATGGAGATACGCAGTATTTT.